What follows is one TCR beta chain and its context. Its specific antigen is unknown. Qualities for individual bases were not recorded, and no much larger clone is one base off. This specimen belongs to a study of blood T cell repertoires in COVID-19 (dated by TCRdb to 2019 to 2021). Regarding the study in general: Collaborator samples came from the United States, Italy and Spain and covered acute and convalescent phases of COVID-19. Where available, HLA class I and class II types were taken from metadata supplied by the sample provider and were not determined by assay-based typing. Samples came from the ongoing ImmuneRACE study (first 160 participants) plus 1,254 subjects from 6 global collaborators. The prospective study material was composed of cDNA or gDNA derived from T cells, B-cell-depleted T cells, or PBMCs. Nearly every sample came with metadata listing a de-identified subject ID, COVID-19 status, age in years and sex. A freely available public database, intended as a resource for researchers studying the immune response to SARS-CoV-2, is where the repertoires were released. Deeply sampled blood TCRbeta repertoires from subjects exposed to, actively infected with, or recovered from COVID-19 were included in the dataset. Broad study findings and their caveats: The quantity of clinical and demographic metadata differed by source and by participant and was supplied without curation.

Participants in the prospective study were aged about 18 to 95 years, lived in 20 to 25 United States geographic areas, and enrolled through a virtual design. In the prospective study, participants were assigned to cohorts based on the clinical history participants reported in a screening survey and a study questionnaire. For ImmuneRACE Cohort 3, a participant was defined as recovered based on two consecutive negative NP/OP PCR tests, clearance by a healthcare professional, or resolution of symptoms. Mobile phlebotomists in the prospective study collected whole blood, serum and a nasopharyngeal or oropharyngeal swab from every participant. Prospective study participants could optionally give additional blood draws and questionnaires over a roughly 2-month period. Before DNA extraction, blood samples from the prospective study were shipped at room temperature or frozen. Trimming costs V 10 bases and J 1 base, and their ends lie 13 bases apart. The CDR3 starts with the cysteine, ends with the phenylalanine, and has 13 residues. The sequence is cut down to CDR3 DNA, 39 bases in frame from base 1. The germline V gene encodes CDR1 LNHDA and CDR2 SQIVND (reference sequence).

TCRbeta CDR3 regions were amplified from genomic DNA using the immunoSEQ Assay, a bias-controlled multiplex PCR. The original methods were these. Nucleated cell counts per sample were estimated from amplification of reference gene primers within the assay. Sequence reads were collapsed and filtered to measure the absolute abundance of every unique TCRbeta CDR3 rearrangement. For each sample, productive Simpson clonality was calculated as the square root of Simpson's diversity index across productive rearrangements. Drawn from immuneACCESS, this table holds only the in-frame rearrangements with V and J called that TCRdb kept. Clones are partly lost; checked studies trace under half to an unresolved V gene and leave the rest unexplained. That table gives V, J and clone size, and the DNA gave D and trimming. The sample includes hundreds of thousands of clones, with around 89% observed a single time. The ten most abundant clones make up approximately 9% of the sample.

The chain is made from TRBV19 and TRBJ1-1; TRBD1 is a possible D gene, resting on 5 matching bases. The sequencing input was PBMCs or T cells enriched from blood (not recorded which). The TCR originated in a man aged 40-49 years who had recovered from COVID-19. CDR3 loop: CATTGRGNTEAFF. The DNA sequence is TGTGCCACAACCGGGAGGGGGAACACTGAAGCTTTCTTT.